This record looks at one T cell receptor (beta chain) sequence and its context. Its antigen is not identified. The PCR contained 60 Vbeta and 13 Jbeta primers. Profiled with immunoSEQ multiplex PCR; TCRdb holds only in-frame clones, not every one. The repertoire consists of 75,000 to 90,000 clones, with roughly 70% occurring once and the leading ten covering 20% to 25%. The data belong to a study of cytomegalovirus exposure and HLA in healthy donors. Study-wide results and caveats: In an earlier analysis, most TCR beta V segments were productive about 90% or about 30% of the time. A later analysis reported that several of the most significant clusters appeared to be linked to common viral pathogens, among them Epstein-Barr virus. A later analysis showed TCR association rates differing by HLA locus, peaking at DRB1 and lowest at HLA-C. HLA alleles showed associations with 16,951 TCR beta sequences in a later analysis, at a 0.05 false discovery rate.

The germline V gene has CDR1 MDHEN and CDR2 SYDVKM. The ends were cut back, 4 bases at V and 5 bases at J, with 14 bases in the middle. This CDR3 is built from 14 residues. The source of this sequence is a man aged 25-40 years in good health and CMV-seropositive. This chain joins TRBV28 and TRBJ1-1, with D possibly matching TRBD1 (5 bases). What was sequenced was PBMCs. CDR3 bases: TGTGCCAGCAGTTCCCTCCCCGGGGGGACTGAAGCTTTCTTT. Amino acid sequence: CASSSLPGGTEAFF. The full variable domain, completed using reference TRBV28 and TRBJ1-1, is DVKVTQSSRYLVKRTGEKVFLECVQDMDHENMFWYRQDPGLGLRLIYFSYDVKMKEKGDIPEGYSVSREKKERFSLILESASTNQTSMYLCASSSLPGGTEAFFGQGTRLTVV.